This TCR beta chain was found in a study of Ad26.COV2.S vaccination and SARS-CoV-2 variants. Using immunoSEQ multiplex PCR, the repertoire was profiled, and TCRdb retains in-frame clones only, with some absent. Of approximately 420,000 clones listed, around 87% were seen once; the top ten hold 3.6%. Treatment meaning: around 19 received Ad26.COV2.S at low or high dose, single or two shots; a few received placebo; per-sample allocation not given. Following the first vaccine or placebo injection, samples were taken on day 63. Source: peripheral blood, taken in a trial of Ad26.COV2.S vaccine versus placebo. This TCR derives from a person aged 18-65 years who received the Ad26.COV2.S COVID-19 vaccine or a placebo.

Here the CDR3 reads CSVVTGYTEAFF. The CDR3 coding sequence is TGCAGCGTTGTGACAGGATACACTGAAGCTTTCTTT. The V call is TRBV29-1, the J call TRBJ1-1; D is possibly TRBD1 (6 bases). Trimming cost V 4 bases and J 3 bases, with 9 bases left between them. Germline V CDR1 and CDR2: SQVTM, ANQGSEA. The CDR3 has 12 amino acids.